The 21 T cell receptor beta chains reported below all come from one sample, sequenced in a study of control samples from healthy donors and cancer patients. Assay: immunoSEQ multiplex PCR; the TCRdb copy retains only in-frame clones and omits some. The repertoire consists of around 63,000 clones, with around 87% occurring once and the leading ten covering 2% to 2.5%. The sequencing sample was made of PBMCs. These receptors came from a woman aged 50 to 65 with head and neck cancer.

V gene TRBV23-1 combines with J gene TRBJ2-2; 8 bases fit TRBD2. TRBV23-1 is filed as an ORF, its function uncertain. V trimming: 4 bases; J trimming: 3 bases; junction bases outside the gene matches: 7. This CDR3 comprises 16 residues. CDR3: CASSRRAGAHTGELFF. For the CDR3, the DNA is TGCGCCAGCAGTCGCAGAGCGGGGGCGCACACCGGGGAGCTGTTTTTT.

This chain joins TRBV20-1 and TRBJ2-1; unclear D gene. V lost 1 base, J lost 8 bases, and 6 bases lay in between. Germline assignment: CDR1 DFQATT and CDR2 SNEGSKA (reference sequence). The CDR3 length is 11 residues. The CDR3 bases are TGCAGTGCTAGAGGCGGCGATGAGCAGTTCTTC. Translation: CSARGGDEQFF.

The V call is TRBV28, the J call TRBJ1-2; the D gene is possibly TRBD1 (5 bases). Germline CDR1 reads MDHEN; CDR2 reads SYDVKM. V was cut by 3 bases and J by 5 bases, with 10 bases left in between. The CDR3 spans 13 residues. CDR3 bases: TGTGCCAGCAGTTTGCAGGGCACTTATGGCTACACCTTC. Its translation: CASSLQGTYGYTF.

This chain links TRBV6-1 with TRBJ1-6; no clear D. The CDR3 covers 15 residues. The germline V and J ends were trimmed by 1 base and 2 bases, with 6 bases remaining between them. Germline lookup yields CDR1 MNHNS and CDR2 SASEGT. The CDR3 nucleotides read TGTGCCAGCAGTGAAGGGGCGACCTATAATTCACCCCTCCACTTT. Translation gives CASSEGATYNSPLHF.

This clone was seen only once. The chain has TRBV3-1 (or the pseudogene TRBV3-2) and TRBJ1-1; 7 nucleotides align to TRBD1. Germline assignment: CDR1 LGHDT and CDR2 YNNKEL (reference sequence). V dropped 5 bases and J dropped 10; count of bases not matched to a gene: 13. This CDR3 is built from 14 residues. The CDR3 sequence: CASSSLRQGVGAFF. CDR3 coding DNA: TGTGCCAGCAGCTCCTTGAGACAGGGCGTGGGAGCTTTCTTT.

The genes are TRBV7-2 and TRBJ2-3, with 8 bases that match TRBD2. CDR1 and CDR2 (germline): SGHTA, FQGNSA. The length of the CDR3 is 17 residues. J gave up 0 bases and V 4 bases, and 9 bases lay outside the gene matches. CDR3 DNA sequence: TGTGCCAGCAGCTCCCTAGCGGGTTTTCCTAGCACAGATACGCAGTATTTT. Translated: CASSSLAGFPSTDTQYF.

This clone was seen once. The chain joins TRBV28 to TRBJ1-2, with D tentatively TRBD1 (6 bases). Trimming took off 10 bases at V and 4 bases at J, with 22 bases between the two ends. The CDR3 has 15 residues. Looked up from germline, CDR1 is MDHEN and CDR2 is SYDVKM. DNA of the CDR3: TGTGCCACCCGGGGGCGATCGGTAGTCCTCTATGGCTACACCTTC. Amino acid sequence: CATRGRSVVLYGYTF.

This chain uses TRBV28 with TRBJ2-3; no clear D. There are 13 residues in the CDR3. Trimming pared 5 bases from V and 2 bases from J, leaving 8 bases between. CDR1 is MDHEN and CDR2 is SYDVKM in the germline V gene. CDR3 protein: CASSTQYTDTQYF. CDR3 DNA: TGTGCCAGCAGTACACAGTACACAGATACGCAGTATTTT. The variable domain in full, completed from reference TRBV28 and TRBJ2-3, reads DVKVTQSSRYLVKRTGEKVFLECVQDMDHENMFWYRQDPGLGLRLIYFSYDVKMKEKGDIPEGYSVSREKKERFSLILESASTNQTSMYLCASSTQYTDTQYFGPGTRLTVL.

Only one count was recorded for this clone. V and J are TRBV4-3 and TRBJ1-1; possible D gene TRBD1, 5 bases. CDR1 is LGHNA and CDR2 is YSLEER in the germline V gene. The CDR3 loop spans 15 amino acids. Trimming shortened V by 0 bases and J by 1 base, and 9 bases separated the two germline ends. CDR3 sequence reads: CASSQDWGGNTEAFF. DNA of the CDR3: TGCGCCAGCAGCCAAGATTGGGGCGGGAACACTGAAGCTTTCTTT.

J is TRBJ1-1 and V is TRBV7-3, with D possibly TRBD1 on 5 matching bases. The CDR3 extends over 14 amino acids. Per the germline V gene, CDR1 is SGHTA and CDR2 is FQGTGA. The V end was cut by 2 bases, the J end by 1 base, with 8 bases between. The CDR3 DNA follows: TGTGCCAGCAGCTTAGGGGGAGGGAACACTGAAGCTTTCTTT. Its protein product is CASSLGGGNTEAFF.

The chain recombines TRBV3-1 (or the pseudogene TRBV3-2) with TRBJ2-7; D is perhaps TRBD1 (6 bases). The germline gives CDR1 LGHDT, CDR2 YNNKEL (reference sequence). CDR3 length: 13 amino acids. Trimming removed 3 bases at V and 1 base at J, with 7 bases between. CDR3 nucleotides: TGTGCCAGCAGCCACAGGGGATCCTACGAGCAGTACTTC. Its protein product is CASSHRGSYEQYF.

V is TRBV28 and J is TRBJ2-6; TRBD2 matches at 8 bases. Per germline, CDR1 MDHEN and CDR2 SYDVKM. There are 16 residues in the CDR3. Trimming cost V 7 bases and J 1 base; bases outside gene matches: 6. CDR3 loop: CASTGGGMSGANVLTF. The CDR3 DNA reads TGTGCCAGCACGGGAGGGGGTATGTCTGGGGCCAACGTCCTGACTTTC. Filled out from reference TRBV28 and TRBJ2-6, the complete variable domain reads DVKVTQSSRYLVKRTGEKVFLECVQDMDHENMFWYRQDPGLGLRLIYFSYDVKMKEKGDIPEGYSVSREKKERFSLILESASTNQTSMYLCASTGGGMSGANVLTFGAGSRLTVL.

The rearrangement links TRBV10-3 to TRBJ1-4; TRBD1 might be the D (5 bases). The CDR3 totals 13 residues. CDR1 ENHRY and CDR2 SYGVKD come from the germline V gene. Deletions cut 4 bases from V and 7 bases from J, with 10 bases between. CDR3 region: CAISGGTAEKLFF. For the CDR3, the DNA is TGTGCCATCAGTGGGGGGACGGCTGAAAAACTGTTTTTT.

The chain joins TRBV24-1 to TRBJ1-2; no reliable D call. CDR3 length: 16 residues. From germline, CDR1 is KGHDR and CDR2 SFDVKD. The germline V and J ends were trimmed by 4 bases and 4 bases, with 18 bases remaining between them. The CDR3 region has the DNA TGTGCCACCAGTGACGGCGTCGGACCCGACGCCTATGGCTACACCTTC. This codes for CATSDGVGPDAYGYTF.

The chain recombines TRBV10-2 with TRBJ2-5; D possibly corresponds to TRBD2 (6 bases). Germline V gene data show CDR1 as WSHSY and CDR2 as SAAADI. The CDR3 is made up of 15 amino acids. The V end was cut by 6 bases, the J end by 2 bases, with 16 bases between. The CDR3 nucleotides read TGCGCCAGCAGGGACGTGGGAGGAGTTCAAGAGACCCAGTACTTC. Protein product: CASRDVGGVQETQYF.

This clone showed up just once. This chain joins TRBV7-2 and TRBJ2-3; D unclear. The CDR3 runs to 15 residues. Germline V gene data show CDR1 as SGHTA and CDR2 as FQGNSA. The ends were cut back, 1 base at V and 1 base at J, with 9 bases in the middle. The CDR3 nucleotides read TGTGCCAGCAGCTTAGGAAGACTGCGCACAGATACGCAGTATTTT. Translation gives CASSLGRLRTDTQYF.

The J gene is TRBJ2-2, the V gene TRBV30; a possible D gene is TRBD1 (6 bases). The CDR3 extends over 15 amino acids. Germline CDR1 GTSNPN, CDR2 SVGIG (reference sequence). Trimming pared 8 bases from V and 4 bases from J, leaving 20 bases between. The CDR3 sequence is CAASRPDRSTGELFF. The DNA of the CDR3 is TGTGCCGCCTCACGCCCGGACAGAAGCACCGGGGAGCTGTTTTTT.

This chain joins TRBV19 and TRBJ1-1, with D perhaps matching TRBD1 (6 bases). Germline V gene data show CDR1 as LNHDA and CDR2 as SQIVND (reference sequence). The CDR3 is made up of 12 amino acids. Trimming removed 4 bases from V and 6 bases from J, with 9 bases in between. The CDR3 bases are TGTGCCAGTAGTACACAGGGTTCTGAAGCTTTCTTT. Encoded protein: CASSTQGSEAFF.

The chain has TRBV7-2 and TRBJ1-2; D call uncertain. This CDR3 has 13 amino acids. The germline V gene encodes CDR1 SGHTA and CDR2 FQGNSA. V lost 0 bases, J lost 8 bases, and 10 bases lay in between. For the CDR3, the DNA is TGTGCCAGCAGCTTAGCGAGGGTGGGGGGCTACACCTTC. As protein: CASSLARVGGYTF.

The V call is TRBV19, the J call TRBJ2-5; 9 bases map to TRBD1. V was clipped by 6 bases and J by 3 bases; unmatched bases: 2. CDR1 and CDR2 (germline): LNHDA, SQIVND (reference sequence). The CDR3 spans 13 residues. In DNA, the CDR3 is TGTGCCAGTAGCCGGGACAGGGAAGAGACCCAGTACTTC. Protein: CASSRDREETQYF. The full variable domain, rest sourced from reference TRBV19 and TRBJ2-5, is DGGITQSPKYLFRKEGQNVTLSCEQNLNHDAMYWYRQDPGQGLRLIYYSQIVNDFQKGDIAEGYSVSREKKESFPLTVTSAQKNPTAFYLCASSRDREETQYFGPGTRLLVL.

In the case of this clone: At the DNA level, this CDR3 is encoded by other sequences in the same sample as well. V usage is TRBV12-3 or TRBV12-4 and J usage is TRBJ2-1; a possible D gene is TRBD1 (6 bases). The CDR3 has 12 residues. V was cut by 6 bases and J by 8 bases, with 11 bases left in between. The CDR3 reads CASSLTGYEQFF. CDR3 nucleotides: TGTGCCAGCAGCCTTACAGGGTATGAGCAGTTCTTC.